The rows below give T cell receptor beta chains drawn from one sample of a study of radiation and T cells in renal cell carcinoma. Clones were sequenced by immunoSEQ multiplex PCR, and TCRdb holds only the in-frame ones, with some missing. The sample lists about 23,000 clones; approximately 54% were seen once. The specimen was tumor tissue, collected from a patient whose treatment was nephrectomy without radiotherapy. All receptors derive from a human donor with renal cell carcinoma. The conserved cysteine and the conserved F or W are not part of the CDR3 here. Fields, in order: V gene, clone size, CDR3 length, J gene, CDR3 protein. Clone size is given for some rows only: seen once, a few or many times, or a class if the clone is expanded.

TRBV2	few	12	TRBJ1-2	ASSDRDAVYGYT
TRBV7-2	-	13	TRBJ1-1	ASSLGDRRNTEAF
TRBV5-1	-	12	TRBJ2-3	ASRLSASTDTQY
TRBV7-9	-	14	TRBJ2-1	ASDGLGAAGDNEQF
TRBV19	few	10	TRBJ2-1	ASSEQAGVQF
TRBV7-2	-	14	TRBJ2-1	ASSLALGLAHNEQF
TRBV7-8	few	11	TRBJ1-1	ASSLDRGTEAF
TRBV30	-	13	TRBJ2-7	AFNRKGTGAYEQY
TRBV6-5	-	12	TRBJ1-2	ATGDRGHDYGYT
TRBV11-2	-	10	TRBJ2-7	ASSPPNYEQY
TRBV5-5	-	13	TRBJ1-4	ASTRVPSRDEKLF
TRBV5-1	-	14	TRBJ2-2	ASSRTSGGAAGELF
TRBV6-5	-	11	TRBJ1-4	ASSYGVAEKLF
TRBV9	medium-sized	13	TRBJ2-3	ASTKGGATTDTQY
TRBV6-5	-	13	TRBJ1-2	ASSTSQTAPYGYT
TRBV2	-	15	TRBJ2-7	ASRRTSGGTSSYEQY
TRBV9	-	15	TRBJ2-5	ASSVVERGTDQETQY
TRBV5-4	-	13	TRBJ1-2	ASSLPRQGILGYT
TRBV5-5	-	11	TRBJ1-2	ASSHALYYGYT
TRBV19	-	14	TRBJ1-5	ASSSGQANSNQPQH